The clone carrying this T cell receptor (beta chain) was observed once. Memory CD4+ cells were the fraction left after CD45RA+ naive selection. The assay was immunoSEQ multiplex PCR, and TCRdb's table has in-frame clones only and misses some. Of 2,500,000 or so clones in the sample, around 90% were seen once. The germline gives CDR1 MNHEY, CDR2 SVGAGI. With 0 bases removed from V and 5 bases from J, the gap between germline ends came to 16 bases. The CDR3 loop spans 16 amino acids. This specimen belongs to a study of shared clonotypes between healthy human individuals. This TCR was recovered from a man younger than 35 in good health. The J gene is TRBJ2-5, the V gene TRBV6-5; D remains ambiguous. Sequenced sample: naive CD4+ T cells sorted from blood. Subset specified: CD45RA+ positively selected. CDR3 in DNA: TGTGCCAGCAGTTACTCGAAAGGGATGATGCCGGAGACCCAGTACTTC. Amino acids: CASSYSKGMMPETQYF.